This T cell receptor beta chain is drawn from a study of T cell responses to AZD1222 COVID-19 vaccine. The table came from immunoSEQ multiplex PCR; TCRdb's copy has only in-frame clones and leaves some out. Here the sample spans roughly 100,000 clones, 80% to 90% being singletons. Sample: peripheral blood, taken on day 0 of AZD1222 vaccination. The TCR originated in an adult in good health.

The CDR3 nucleotides are TGTGCCAGCAGCCACCCTAGTCGGTTCGAAACAGATACGCAGTATTTT. Translation: CASSHPSRFETDTQYF. The chain joins TRBV14 to TRBJ2-3, with D unclear. CDR3 length: 16 amino acids. Germline CDR1 and CDR2: SGHDN and FVKESK. The V gene lost 3 bases and the J gene lost 3 bases, with 16 bases spanning the gap.